The clone carrying this T cell receptor beta chain was seen only a few times. Its specificity is unknown. CDR3 length: 16 residues. V lost 2 bases to trimming and J lost 1 base, with 15 bases between them. Germline V lookup: CDR1 MNHEY, CDR2 SMNVEV (reference sequence). This specimen comes from a study of T-cell reconstitution after alpha-beta-depleted transplantation in children. Study observations and caveats: Where alpha-beta T cells came from about two months after transplant was reportedly several hundred expanded graft clones. Diversity and T-cell counts at one year after transplant derived mostly from new T cells. After transplant, high TCRbeta diversity at day 60 in some patients arose from surviving recipient T cells and thymic progenitors.

Molecular barcoding with unique molecular identifiers was used for the TCRbeta library. One entry per CDR3 protein results from TCRdb running MiXCR on the PCR reads. The sample includes roughly 570,000 distinct CDR3 sequences, over 25% seen only once; the top ten take under 45%. The sequence derives from a boy in the first two years of life with Wiskott-Aldrich syndrome, due to receive a stem cell transplant. The rearrangement links TRBV27 to TRBJ2-7; tentative D call: TRBD2 (5 bases). Sequenced material: PBMCs, taken before TCRalphabeta/CD19-depleted stem cell transplant. The CDR3 coding sequence is TGTGCCAGCAGTTTACTTAGAAGCGGCCAATCCTACGAGCAGTACTTC. Its translation is CASSLLRSGQSYEQYF.